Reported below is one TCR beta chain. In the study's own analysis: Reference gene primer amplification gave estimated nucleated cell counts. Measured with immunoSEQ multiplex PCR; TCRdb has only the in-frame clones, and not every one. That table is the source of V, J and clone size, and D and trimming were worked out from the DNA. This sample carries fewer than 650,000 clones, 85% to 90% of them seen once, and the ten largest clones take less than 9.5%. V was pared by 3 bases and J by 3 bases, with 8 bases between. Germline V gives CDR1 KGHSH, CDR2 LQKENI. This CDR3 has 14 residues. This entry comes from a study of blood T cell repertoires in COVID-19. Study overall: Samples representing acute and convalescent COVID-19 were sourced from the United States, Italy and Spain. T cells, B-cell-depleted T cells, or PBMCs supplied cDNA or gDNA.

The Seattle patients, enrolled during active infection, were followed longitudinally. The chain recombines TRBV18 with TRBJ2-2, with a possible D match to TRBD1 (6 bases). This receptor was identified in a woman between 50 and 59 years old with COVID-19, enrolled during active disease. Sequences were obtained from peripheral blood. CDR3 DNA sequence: TGTGCCAGCTCACCGTCAGGGGACACCGGGGAGCTGTTTTTT. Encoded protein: CASSPSGDTGELFF.